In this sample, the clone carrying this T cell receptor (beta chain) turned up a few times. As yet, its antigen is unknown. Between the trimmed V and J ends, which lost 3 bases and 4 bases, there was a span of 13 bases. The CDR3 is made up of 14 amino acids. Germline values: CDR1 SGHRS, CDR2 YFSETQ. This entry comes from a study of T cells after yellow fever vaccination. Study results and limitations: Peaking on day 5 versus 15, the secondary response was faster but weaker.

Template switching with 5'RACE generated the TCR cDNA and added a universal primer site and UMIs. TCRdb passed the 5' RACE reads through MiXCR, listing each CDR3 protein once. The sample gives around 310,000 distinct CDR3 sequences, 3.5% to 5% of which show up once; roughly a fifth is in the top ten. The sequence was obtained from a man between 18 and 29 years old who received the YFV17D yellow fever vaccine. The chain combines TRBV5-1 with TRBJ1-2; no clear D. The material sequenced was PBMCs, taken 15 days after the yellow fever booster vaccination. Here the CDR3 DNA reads TGCGCCAGCAGCTACGGGCCGATCTCCTATGGCTACACCTTC. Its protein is CASSYGPISYGYTF.